The T cell receptor (beta chain) described here comes from a study of T cells in Graves' hyperthyroidism and ophthalmopathy. Findings of the study overall: A 13 V-J signature model discriminated ophthalmopathy versus stable hyperthyroidism.

Regions amplified from RNA transcripts were the TCR beta CDR3 regions. RT-PCR in the first round (using the HTBI primer set) targeted the TCR CDR3. TCRdb reprocessed the multiplex PCR reads with MiXCR, giving one entry per CDR3 protein. The sample has about 180,000 distinct CDR3 sequences, 15% to 20% seen once. CDR3 size: 14 residues. Germline CDR1 reads KGHSH; CDR2 reads LQKENI. The V segment lost 2 bases and the J segment 6 bases; nucleotides outside the gene matches: 6. Diagnostic assessment was based on clinical symptoms, serum thyroxine and TRAb, thyroid ultrasound and orbital computed tomography. This clonotype was detected only a few times. Its specificity is unknown.

The specimen sequenced was blood. The receptor was derived from a woman aged 45-60 years with Graves' hyperthyroidism. This sequence joins TRBV18 and TRBJ1-2, with TRBD1 identical over 7 bases. CDR3 sequence reads: CASSPMDRRDGYTF. CDR3 sequence (DNA): TGTGCCAGCTCACCAATGGACAGGAGGGATGGCTACACCTTC.